This TCR beta chain comes out of a study of blood T cell repertoires in COVID-19. Study-wide background: The cDNA or gDNA used as material had been derived from T cells, B-cell-depleted T cells, or PBMCs.

The CDR3 is 15 residues long. The V end lost 4 bases, the J end lost 4 bases, and 17 bases lay between the germline ends. Per germline, CDR1 MDHEN and CDR2 SYDVKM. Original data processing: Reference gene primers were amplified, and this amplification served to estimate nucleated cell counts. Some clones are missing from TCRdb's copy, which holds only in-frame ones; the method was immunoSEQ multiplex PCR. The V and J calls and clone size are taken from that table; D and trimming were inferred from the DNA. Of around 160,000 clones listed, about four fifths are singletons. This TCR derives from a man in his 60s with active or convalescent COVID-19. Sequencing was performed on peripheral blood. This chain uses TRBV28 with TRBJ2-7; D may be TRBD1 (6 bases). The CDR3 protein is CASSSPQGSIYEQYF. CDR3 bases: TGTGCCAGCAGTTCGCCACAGGGTAGTATATACGAGCAGTACTTC.